This TCR beta chain was retrieved from a study of T cells after yellow fever vaccination. In the study overall: CD3, CD45RA, CCR7 and CD95 were used to sort EM, EMRA, CM and Tscm memory subsets.

Template switching with 5'RACE generated the TCR cDNA and added a universal primer site and UMIs. TCRdb re-derived calls from the 5' RACE reads in MiXCR, one entry per CDR3 protein. The table lists approximately 15,000 distinct CDR3 sequences, 6% to 8% of them singletons. Study conclusions and caveats: Re-detected after boosting: most primary clones, around 97% of CD4 and about 89% of CD8. Some clonotypes, a small share, were shared between CD4 and CD8 compartments.

This clonotype occurred many times. The V gene lost 3 bases and the J gene lost 0 bases, with 9 bases spanning the gap. The germline gives CDR1 LNHDA, CDR2 SQIVND (reference sequence). The CDR3 has 15 residues. This sequence originates from a man between 18 and 29 years old who received the YFV17D yellow fever vaccine. The source material was PBMCs, either bulk or a sorted T-cell subset (CD4+, CD8+, memory, or dextramer-sorted; not recorded which), sampled on the day of the yellow fever booster vaccination. This chain joins TRBV19 and TRBJ2-1, with a tentative D call TRBD2 (6 bases). The CDR3 reads CASSMRGSSYNEQFF. CDR3 nucleotides: TGTGCCAGTAGTATGCGGGGTAGCTCCTACAATGAGCAGTTCTTC.